This passage covers 31 T cell receptor beta chains from one sample sequenced in a study of T-cell memory formation after mild COVID-19. MiXCR was run by TCRdb on the 5' RACE reads, yielding one entry per CDR3 protein. The sample lists more than 100,000 distinct CDR3 sequences; around 15% were seen once. Sequencing used PBMCs or a T cell subset sorted from them (not recorded which). These receptors originate from a man between 18 and 35 years old who had mild COVID-19 (a few samples of this study predate the infection). Cell type and time point are not known.

This clonotype was observed a few times. The CDR3: CASTMTSGGQETQYF. DNA of the CDR3: TGTGCCAGCACTATGACTAGCGGGGGCCAAGAGACCCAGTACTTC. The chain carries TRBV6-5 and TRBJ2-5, with 12 nucleotides matching TRBD2. The CDR3 contains 15 residues. The V gene's germline CDR1 is MNHEY and CDR2 SVGAGI. The V and J ends lost 7 bases and 1 base, in that order; junction bases with no gene match: 4.

The chain combines TRBV6-6 with TRBJ2-5; no firm D call. V lost 4 bases, J lost 0 bases, and 18 bases lay in between. Germline loops: CDR1 MNHNY, CDR2 SVGAGI (reference sequence). The CDR3 totals 17 residues. CDR3 nucleotide sequence: TGTGCCAGCAGTTCCCAGCAGTTAACACCGCACCAAGAGACCCAGTACTTC. It translates to CASSSQQLTPHQETQYF.

This clonotype was detected only a few times. J is TRBJ1-6 and V is TRBV4-1, with a weak D call TRBD1 (5 bases). Germline lookup yields CDR1 MGHRA and CDR2 YSYEKL. The ends were cut back, 6 bases at V and 10 bases at J, with 13 bases in the middle. There are 13 residues in the CDR3. DNA for the CDR3: TGCGCCAGCAGTCTCATGGGGGTCTCACCCCTCCACTTT. This encodes CASSLMGVSPLHF.

The rearrangement joins TRBV5-5 to TRBJ2-1, with D possibly TRBD2 on 6 matching bases. Per the germline V gene, CDR1 is SGHKS and CDR2 is YYEKEE (reference sequence). V shed 5 bases and J shed 5 bases, with 20 bases lying between them. The CDR3 loop spans 16 amino acids. The CDR3 here is CASSSQRGGTNNEQFF. CDR3 DNA sequence: TGTGCCAGCAGTTCTCAAAGGGGAGGTACTAACAATGAGCAGTTCTTC.

This clonotype was recorded a few times. The chain has TRBV4-1 and TRBJ1-2; D remains ambiguous. The V end was cut by 0 bases, the J end by 7 bases, with 9 bases between. CDR1 MGHRA and CDR2 YSYEKL come from the germline V gene. The CDR3 length is 13 residues. This chain's CDR3 is CASSQDRHSGYTF. Here the CDR3 DNA reads TGCGCCAGCAGCCAAGATCGACACTCTGGCTACACCTTC.

V and J are TRBV5-6 and TRBJ1-5; TRBD1 might be the D (5 bases). Per the germline V gene, CDR1 is SGHDT and CDR2 is YYEEEE. CDR3 length equals 16 residues. The germline V and J ends were trimmed by 0 bases and 9 bases, with 19 bases remaining between them. The CDR3 protein is CASSLASWGGGLPQHF. The CDR3 coding sequence is TGTGCCAGCAGCTTGGCTTCATGGGGCGGGGGTTTGCCCCAGCATTTT.

The chain employs TRBV20-1 and TRBJ1-1; D gene ambiguous. Trimming shortened V by 0 bases and J by 7 bases, and 3 bases separated the two germline ends. Germline loops: CDR1 DFQATT, CDR2 SNEGSKA (reference sequence). This CDR3 contains 10 residues. The CDR3 DNA follows: TGCAGTGCTAGAGACAATGAAGCTTTCTTT. This encodes CSARDNEAFF.

This clonotype was found a few times. This sequence joins TRBV7-3 and TRBJ2-1; 7 nucleotides align to TRBD1. V gave up 5 bases and J gave up 9 bases; unmatched junction bases: 10. Germline V gene data show CDR1 as SGHTA and CDR2 as FQGTGA. CDR3 length: 14 amino acids. CDR3 sequence reads: CASSQLTGMGEQFF. The CDR3 DNA reads as TGTGCCAGCAGCCAATTGACAGGGATGGGTGAGCAGTTCTTC. The whole variable domain, remainder taken from reference TRBV7-3 and TRBJ2-1, is GAGVSQTPSNKVTEKGKYVELRCDPISGHTALYWYRQSLGQGPEFLIYFQGTGAADDSGLPNDRFFAVRPEGSVSTLKIQRTERGDSAVYLCASSQLTGMGEQFFGPGTRLTVL.

J is TRBJ2-3 and V is TRBV18, with D uncertain. This CDR3 is 12 amino acids long. With 1 base removed from V and 6 bases from J, the gap between germline ends came to 5 bases. Germline-derived CDR1 and CDR2 are KGHSH and LQKENI. The CDR3 coding sequence is TGTGCCAGCTCACCACGGAGCGATACGCAGTATTTT. Translating it yields CASSPRSDTQYF.

The chain has TRBV2 and TRBJ1-2, with D unresolved. The germline CDR1 and CDR2 sequences are SNHLY and FYNNEI. The ends were cut back, 7 bases at V and 4 bases at J, with 19 bases in the middle. The CDR3 is made up of 15 amino acids. The CDR3 here is CASTLSRAEAYGYTF. For the CDR3, the DNA is TGTGCCAGCACCTTGAGTCGGGCGGAGGCCTATGGCTACACCTTC.

In this sample, this clonotype turned up many times. V usage is TRBV7-2 and J usage is TRBJ2-4; the D is unclear. The CDR3 runs to 14 residues. The germline CDR1 and CDR2 sequences are SGHTA and FQGNSA. Trimming removed 0 bases from V and 8 bases from J, with 11 bases in between. CDR3 sequence (DNA): TGTGCCAGCAGCTTAGCAGGCCCTCGGGACATTCAGTACTTC. Its protein is CASSLAGPRDIQYF.

This clonotype was recorded a few times. The rearrangement joins TRBV6-5 to TRBJ1-2, with D uncertain. This CDR3 has 18 amino acids. Germline assignment: CDR1 MNHEY and CDR2 SVGAGI. V was pared by 0 bases and J by 0 bases, with 17 bases between. DNA for the CDR3: TGTGCCAGCAGTTACTCGAACTTCGATCCGGGAGCTAACTATGGCTACACCTTC. Translating gives CASSYSNFDPGANYGYTF.

The V call is TRBV4-3, the J call TRBJ2-3; D is uncertain. Deletions cut 1 base from V and 0 bases from J, with 11 bases between. CDR3 length equals 16 residues. CDR1 is LGHNA, CDR2 YSLEER, per germline. CDR3 DNA: TGCGCCAGCAGCCAAGGGCTCCTCCCTAGCACAGATACGCAGTATTTT. Its protein is CASSQGLLPSTDTQYF.

The genes are TRBV30 and TRBJ1-1, with D uncertain. The CDR3 is made up of 12 amino acids. The germline V gene encodes CDR1 GTSNPN and CDR2 SVGIG (reference sequence). Deletions cut 3 bases from V and 7 bases from J, with 12 bases between. The DNA for the CDR3 is TGTGCCTGGAGATCGACTGGTATTGAAGCTTTCTTT. It codes for CAWRSTGIEAFF.

In this sample, this clonotype turned up a few times. The chain combines TRBV28 with TRBJ2-4, with D possibly TRBD2 on 6 matching bases. Germline CDR1 reads MDHEN; CDR2 reads SYDVKM. Trimming pared 3 bases from V and 3 bases from J, leaving 9 bases between. The CDR3 is made up of 14 amino acids. The CDR3 bases are TGTGCCAGCAGTTTTTCGCGGGGCAAAAACATTCAGTACTTC. Its protein is CASSFSRGKNIQYF.

This clonotype was counted between two and nine times. In nucleotides, the CDR3 is TGTGCCAGCAGCCGCGGGGGGGCCTACAATGAGCAGTTCTTC. Translated: CASSRGGAYNEQFF. The chain couples TRBV9 to TRBJ2-1, with 9 bases fitting TRBD2. The germline V gene encodes CDR1 SGDLS and CDR2 YYNGEE. CDR3 length: 14 residues. J lost 2 bases, V lost 4 bases, and 1 base had no gene match. The full variable domain, completed using reference TRBV9 and TRBJ2-1, is DSGVTQTPKHLITATGQRVTLRCSPRSGDLSVYWYQQSLDQGLQFLIQYYNGEERAKGNILERFSAQQFPDLHSELNLSSLELGDSALYFCASSRGGAYNEQFFGPGTRLTVL.

This clonotype has a handful of counts. The chain has TRBV10-1 and TRBJ1-6; no clear D gene. V gave up 3 bases and J gave up 7 bases, with 7 bases separating them. Germline CDR1 and CDR2: WNHNN and SYGVQD (reference sequence). The length of the CDR3 is 13 residues. The CDR3: CASSDLSNSPLHF. The CDR3 DNA follows: TGCGCCAGCAGTGACTTGTCCAATTCACCCCTCCACTTT.

This rearrangement joins TRBV20-1 to TRBJ2-1; 7 nucleotides align to TRBD1. This CDR3 region has 16 residues. Trimming cost V 0 bases and J 8 bases; bases outside gene matches: 13. Germline CDR1 is DFQATT and CDR2 is SNEGSKA (reference sequence). The CDR3, as DNA: TGCAGTGCTAGAGATGACCTAGGGGGCGGATATGATGAGCAGTTCTTC. Encoded protein: CSARDDLGGGYDEQFF.

The gene calls are TRBV6-5 and TRBJ1-6; D remains unclear. Trimming removed 5 bases from V and 10 bases from J, with 18 bases in between. The germline gives CDR1 MNHEY, CDR2 SVGAGI. This CDR3 region has 15 residues. DNA for the CDR3: TGTGCCAGCAGTCCCCCGAGGGAAAGAGGATCACCCCTCCACTTT. It encodes CASSPPRERGSPLHF.

The chain employs TRBV7-2 and TRBJ1-6; no firm D call. V was trimmed by 5 bases and J by 7 bases, leaving 9 bases between them. Germline V gene data show CDR1 as SGHTA and CDR2 as FQGNSA. The CDR3 is made up of 13 amino acids. The CDR3 region has the DNA TGTGCCAGCAGCCGAGACCTCAATTCACCCCTCCACTTT. It specifies CASSRDLNSPLHF.

This chain links TRBV27 with TRBJ2-5; 9 bases fit TRBD1. V shed 5 bases, J shed 5 bases, and the junction held 9 bases outside the gene matches. Germline V CDR1 and CDR2: MNHEY, SMNVEV (reference sequence). The CDR3 extends over 15 amino acids. The CDR3 DNA reads TGTGCCAGCAGTCCTCACAGGGGGCGCTGGGAGACCCAGTACTTC. Translating gives CASSPHRGRWETQYF.

V is TRBV7-7 and J is TRBJ2-5, with D perhaps TRBD2 (6 bases). In germline, CDR1 is SSHAT, CDR2 FNYEAQ (reference sequence). The CDR3 is made up of 15 amino acids. Trimming stripped 5 bases from V and 7 bases from J, with 20 bases between. The CDR3 DNA sequence: TGTGCCAGCAGCCCCGGGTGGGGGACGCGGGGGACCCAGTACTTC. As protein: CASSPGWGTRGTQYF.

J is TRBJ2-2 and V is TRBV4-3; 7 bases line up with TRBD1. The CDR3 loop spans 14 amino acids. After removal of 2 bases from V and 6 bases from J, the junction contained 3 bases not matched to a gene. CDR1 is LGHNA and CDR2 is YSLEER in the germline V gene. The CDR3 DNA follows: TGCGCCAGCAGCCAAAACAGGGGCGCCGGGGAGCTGTTTTTT. This codes for CASSQNRGAGELFF.

CDR3 region: CASSGRGEQFF. CDR3 sequence (DNA): TGTGCCAGCAGCGGTAGGGGTGAGCAGTTCTTC. J is TRBJ2-1 and V is TRBV11-2; TRBD1 is a possible D gene (5 bases). The germline V and J ends were trimmed by 5 bases and 9 bases, with 8 bases remaining between them. The CDR3 contains 11 residues. Germline assignment: CDR1 SGHAT and CDR2 FQNNGV.

The genes are TRBV5-6 and TRBJ2-7; D might be TRBD2 (6 bases). V shed 3 bases and J shed 9 bases, with 13 bases lying between them. CDR1 SGHDT and CDR2 YYEEEE come from the germline V gene. The CDR3 extends over 12 amino acids. The CDR3 region has the DNA TGTGCCAGCAGCTCCGGGAGTACGAGGCAGTACGTC. Protein: CASSSGSTRQYV.

This clonotype appeared a few times. This chain connects TRBV24-1 to TRBJ2-2; D is possibly TRBD1 (6 bases). CDR1 and CDR2 (germline): KGHDR, SFDVKD. V shed 5 bases and J shed 3 bases, with 9 bases lying between them. CDR3 length: 14 residues. CDR3 amino acids: CATSGSGDTGELFF. CDR3 coding DNA: TGTGCCACCAGTGGATCAGGGGACACCGGGGAGCTGTTTTTT.

This clonotype was observed a handful of times. The genes are TRBV6-5 and TRBJ1-6; D uncertain. Per germline, CDR1 MNHEY and CDR2 SVGAGI. Between the trimmed V and J ends, which lost 6 bases and 6 bases, there was a span of 18 bases. The CDR3 consists of 16 residues. CDR3 DNA: TGTGCCAGCAGGTCCTACTACCCAGGCAGTAATTCACCCCTCCACTTT. Protein product: CASRSYYPGSNSPLHF.

This clonotype was seen only once. The CDR3 is CASSVRDVDTQYF. The DNA for the CDR3 is TGTGCCAGCAGTGTCAGGGACGTGGATACGCAGTATTTT. The gene calls are TRBV12-3 or TRBV12-4 and TRBJ2-3, with D possibly being TRBD1 or TRBD2 (5 bases each). This CDR3 comprises 13 residues. V was shortened by 5 bases and J by 6 bases, with 12 bases between the two germline ends.

The chain links TRBV5-6 to TRBJ1-6; D remains ambiguous. Germline-derived CDR1 and CDR2 are SGHDT and YYEEEE. The CDR3 is 14 amino acids. Between the trimmed V and J ends, which lost 1 base and 5 bases, there was a span of 7 bases. The CDR3 DNA sequence: TGTGCCAGCAGCTTGTACCATAATAATTCACCCCTCCACTTT. Translation gives CASSLYHNNSPLHF.

This clonotype was detected only a few times. The V and J genes are TRBV20-1 and TRBJ2-2; D unresolved. The V end lost 5 bases, the J end lost 3 bases, and 13 bases lay between the germline ends. CDR3 length equals 14 residues. Germline loops: CDR1 DFQATT, CDR2 SNEGSKA (reference sequence). CDR3 bases: TGCAGTGCTTTGCCCACCGACTACACCGGGGAGCTGTTTTTT. Protein: CSALPTDYTGELFF.

The chain uses TRBV11-2 and TRBJ1-1, with TRBD1 identical over 7 bases. V gave up 4 bases and J gave up 3 bases; unmatched junction bases: 14. Looked up from germline, CDR1 is SGHAT and CDR2 is FQNNGV. The CDR3 runs to 17 residues. DNA of the CDR3: TGTGCCAGCAGCTCCTCATCGTTGGACAGGCCTTACACTGAAGCTTTCTTT. Protein sequence: CASSSSSLDRPYTEAFF. Full variable domain (remainder filled in from reference TRBV11-2 and TRBJ1-1): EAGVAQSPRYKIIEKRQSVAFWCNPISGHATLYWYQQILGQGPKLLIQFQNNGVVDDSQLPKDRFSAERLKGVDSTLKIQPAKLEDSAVYLCASSSSSLDRPYTEAFFGQGTRLTVV.